Presented here are 28 T cell receptor beta chains from one specimen sequenced in a study of cytomegalovirus exposure and HLA in healthy donors. TCRdb's table, derived via immunoSEQ multiplex PCR, lists solely in-frame clones and lacks some. Of about 120,000 clones listed, about 84% are singletons. Material for sequencing was PBMCs. The receptor source for this set is a woman aged 25 to 39 in good health and CMV-seronegative.

The chain couples TRBV30 to TRBJ1-1, with 8 nucleotides matching TRBD1. Germline-derived CDR1 and CDR2 are GTSNPN and SVGIG (reference sequence). V lost 3 bases to trimming and J lost 1 base; unmatched junction nucleotides: 7. CDR3 length equals 15 residues. The CDR3 protein is CAWRSRGQGNTEAFF. CDR3 bases: TGTGCCTGGAGATCGCGAGGACAGGGGAACACTGAAGCTTTCTTT.

The gene calls are TRBV29-1 and TRBJ1-4; D gene ambiguous. The V gene lost 3 bases and the J gene lost 5 bases, with 4 bases spanning the gap. The CDR3 consists of 11 residues. Germline V gives CDR1 SQVTM, CDR2 ANQGSEA. The CDR3 loop reads CSVDRNEKLFF. Here the CDR3 DNA reads TGCAGCGTTGACAGGAATGAAAAACTGTTTTTT.

This sequence joins TRBV13 and TRBJ1-1; 10 bases are shared with TRBD1. The J segment lost 5 bases and the V segment lost 1 base, leaving 7 bases of the junction unmatched. Germline lookup yields CDR1 PRHDT and CDR2 FYEKMQ (reference sequence). The CDR3 is made up of 16 amino acids. The CDR3 protein is CASSLEGWDRGTEAFF. The CDR3 nucleotides read TGTGCCAGCAGCTTAGAGGGGTGGGACAGGGGAACTGAAGCTTTCTTT.

The chain uses TRBV6-5 and TRBJ2-5, with 14 bases fitting TRBD2. Germline values: CDR1 MNHEY, CDR2 SVGAGI. The V segment lost 2 bases and the J segment 5 bases; nucleotides outside the gene matches: 4. The CDR3 is 16 residues long. CDR3 sequence: CASSYGLAGGGETQYF. The CDR3 bases are TGTGCCAGCAGTTACGGACTAGCGGGGGGCGGGGAGACCCAGTACTTC.

This clone was observed a single time. This chain joins TRBV9 and TRBJ1-2; D might be TRBD1 (5 bases). The germline CDR1 and CDR2 sequences are SGDLS and YYNGEE. The CDR3 sequence is 15 residues long. The V end was cut by 0 bases, the J end by 8 bases, with 17 bases between. This CDR3 is CASSVAQRPQGGYTF. The CDR3 DNA reads as TGTGCCAGCAGCGTAGCCCAGCGACCCCAGGGAGGCTACACCTTC.

The chain is built from TRBV6-5 and TRBJ2-1; perhaps TRBD2 as D (6 bases). Trimming pared 6 bases from V and 1 base from J, leaving 7 bases between. The CDR3 covers 13 residues. Germline values: CDR1 MNHEY, CDR2 SVGAGI. CDR3 nucleotide sequence: TGTGCCAGCAGGGAGGGGTCCTACAATGAGCAGTTCTTC. It specifies CASREGSYNEQFF.

This chain links TRBV5-1 with TRBJ2-7; 11 bases fit TRBD2. Germline V gene sequence: CDR1 SGHRS, CDR2 YFSETQ. Trimming cost V 1 base and J 7 bases; bases outside gene matches: 10. CDR3 size: 16 residues. DNA for the CDR3: TGCGCCAGCAGCTTGCAGACTAGCGGGGAACTTGGAGAGCAGTACTTC. As protein: CASSLQTSGELGEQYF.

This sequence joins TRBV14 and TRBJ1-2, with a tentative D call TRBD1 (6 bases). Germline CDR1 SGHDN, CDR2 FVKESK. The V and J ends lost 0 bases and 4 bases respectively, with 15 bases between them. The CDR3 spans 16 residues. CDR3 bases: TGTGCCAGCAGCCAAGATCATGGGAGGGGGGCCTATGGCTACACCTTC. Its translation: CASSQDHGRGAYGYTF.

The chain recombines TRBV10-1 with TRBJ2-1; perhaps TRBD2 as D (6 bases). Germline V CDR1 and CDR2: WNHNN, SYGVQD (reference sequence). This CDR3 has 15 amino acids. The V and J ends lost 0 bases and 7 bases respectively, with 13 bases between them. The CDR3 sequence: CASSESAGIRNEQFF. CDR3 nucleotides: TGCGCCAGCAGTGAGTCGGCGGGGATCAGGAATGAGCAGTTCTTC.

This sequence joins TRBV5-4 and TRBJ2-2, with TRBD2 identical over 10 bases. The CDR3 loop spans 16 amino acids. The germline gives CDR1 SGHNT, CDR2 YYREEE (reference sequence). V shed 4 bases and J 4 bases; nucleotides not matched to a gene: 7. The CDR3 sequence: CASSPAGGPGTGELFF. The CDR3 region has the DNA TGTGCCAGCAGCCCAGCGGGGGGGCCGGGCACCGGGGAGCTGTTTTTT.

This sequence joins TRBV19 and TRBJ1-1; 7 bases are a match to TRBD1. The germline V gene has CDR1 LNHDA and CDR2 SQIVND (reference sequence). There are 13 residues in the CDR3. V was clipped by 9 bases and J by 1 base; unmatched bases: 5. CDR3 protein: CASTTGRNTEAFF. The CDR3 DNA reads TGTGCCAGCACGACAGGGCGGAACACTGAAGCTTTCTTT.

The chain employs TRBV9 and TRBJ2-5; 10 positions match TRBD1. Germline CDR1 SGDLS, CDR2 YYNGEE. This CDR3 is built from 15 residues. V lost 7 bases, J lost 3 bases, and 9 bases stayed unmatched. The CDR3 loop reads CASLSGQGLKETQYF. In DNA form, the CDR3 reads TGTGCCAGCCTCTCGGGACAGGGGCTTAAAGAGACCCAGTACTTC.

The rearrangement joins TRBV11-2 to TRBJ2-3, with TRBD1 identical over 10 bases. The CDR3 runs 13 residues. Per germline, CDR1 SGHAT and CDR2 FQNNGV. J lost 15 bases, V lost 0 bases, and 6 bases had no gene match. CDR3 in DNA: TGTGCCAGCAGCTTAGAGGGTAGGGACAGGGGATATTTT. Protein product: CASSLEGRDRGYF.

The chain recombines TRBV5-6 with TRBJ2-3, with 11 bases aligning to TRBD2. CDR3 size: 15 residues. V was clipped by 0 bases and J by 4 bases; unmatched bases: 1. Germline V CDR1 and CDR2: SGHDT, YYEEEE. In DNA form, the CDR3 reads TGTGCCAGCAGCTTGGATAGCGGGGGGGCAGATACGCAGTATTTT. As protein: CASSLDSGGADTQYF. The full variable domain, in which reference TRBV5-6 and TRBJ2-3 provide the parts outside the CDR3, is DAGVTQSPTHLIKTRGQQVTLRCSPKSGHDTVSWYQQALGQGPQFIFQYYEEEERQRGNFPDRFSGHQFPNYSSELNVNALLLGDSALYLCASSLDSGGADTQYFGPGTRLTVL.

The chain carries TRBV9 and TRBJ2-3, with TRBD2 matching over 14 bases. With 3 bases clipped from V and 5 bases from J, the junction kept 5 bases outside the gene matches. The CDR3 has 16 amino acids. Germline values: CDR1 SGDLS, CDR2 YYNGEE. CDR3 sequence reads: CASSETSGGAVDTQYF. The DNA for the CDR3 is TGTGCCAGCAGCGAGACTAGCGGGGGGGCCGTAGATACGCAGTATTTT.

The chain combines TRBV6-1 with TRBJ2-2, with D maybe TRBD2 (6 bases). Trimming removed 1 base at V and 5 bases at J, with 11 bases between. Germline V lookup: CDR1 MNHNS, CDR2 SASEGT. This CDR3 has 15 amino acids. The CDR3 spells CASSEGTKRTGELFF. As DNA, the CDR3 is TGTGCCAGCAGTGAAGGGACTAAACGGACCGGGGAGCTGTTTTTT.

The chain is built from TRBV7-9 and TRBJ2-7, with D tentatively TRBD2 (5 bases). Germline V gene data show CDR1 as SEHNR and CDR2 as FQNEAQ (reference sequence). The CDR3 spans 17 residues. Trimming removed 8 bases from V and 3 bases from J, with 26 bases in between. This CDR3 is CASQEGEGPYADYEQYF. CDR3 in DNA: TGTGCCAGCCAAGAGGGAGAGGGTCCTTACGCGGACTACGAGCAGTACTTC. The full variable domain, its missing parts supplied by reference TRBV7-9 and TRBJ2-7, is DTGVSQNPRHKITKRGQNVTFRCDPISEHNRLYWYRQTLGQGPEFLTYFQNEAQLEKSRLLSDRFSAERPKGSFSTLEIQRTEQGDSAMYLCASQEGEGPYADYEQYFGPGTRLTVT.

This chain links TRBV7-6 with TRBJ2-7; 8 nucleotides line up with TRBD1. Germline loops: CDR1 SGHVS, CDR2 FNYEAQ. The V and J ends lost 6 bases and 1 base, in that order; junction bases with no gene match: 2. The CDR3 extends over 13 amino acids. Here the CDR3 DNA reads TGTGCCAGCAGGGGACAGGTTTCCTACGAGCAGTACTTC. Its protein product is CASRGQVSYEQYF.

The chain carries TRBV18 and TRBJ1-1, with TRBD1 identical over 7 bases. After removal of 3 bases from V and 4 bases from J, the junction contained 11 bases not matched to a gene. Germline CDR1 is KGHSH and CDR2 is LQKENI. The CDR3 runs to 16 residues. Here the CDR3 reads CASSPTGAGTGTEAFF. The CDR3 coding sequence is TGTGCCAGCTCACCCACAGGGGCGGGGACGGGCACTGAAGCTTTCTTT.

The count of this clone is one. The J gene is TRBJ2-7, the V gene TRBV18; 9 bases agree with TRBD1. CDR3 length: 15 residues. From germline, CDR1 is KGHSH and CDR2 LQKENI. The V and J ends lost 2 bases and 9 bases, in that order; junction bases with no gene match: 11. CDR3 nucleotide sequence: TGTGCCAGCTCACCAGGAGGGACAGGGTATTCCCGGCAGTACTTC. Translated, it gives CASSPGGTGYSRQYF.

The chain carries TRBV21-1 and TRBJ2-7; the table's TRBD1 call for D was not verified on the DNA. TRBV21-1 is designated a pseudogene. The CDR3 runs to 8 residues. The CDR3 DNA reads TGTGCCAGCTCAAGGGGGTACTTC. It codes for CASSRGYF.

V usage is TRBV19 and J usage is TRBJ2-3; 7 bases are shared with TRBD2. Germline assignment: CDR1 LNHDA and CDR2 SQIVND (reference sequence). V trimming: 5 bases; J trimming: 1 base; junction bases outside the gene matches: 3. CDR3 length: 14 amino acids. For the CDR3, the DNA is TGTGCCAGTAGTGGTGCGGGGGGCACAGATACGCAGTATTTT. Encoded protein: CASSGAGGTDTQYF.

The chain couples TRBV6-5 to TRBJ2-1, with D unclear. The germline V and J ends were trimmed by 5 bases and 2 bases, with 13 bases remaining between them. The CDR3 loop spans 15 amino acids. Germline loops: CDR1 MNHEY, CDR2 SVGAGI. The CDR3 nucleotides read TGTGCCAGCAGTGCCCGGTCGGTCCCCTACAATGAGCAGTTCTTC. Translating gives CASSARSVPYNEQFF.

The rearrangement links TRBV6-4 to TRBJ1-1; D remains unclear. Trimming took off 4 bases at V and 4 bases at J, with 19 bases between the two ends. Germline values: CDR1 MRHNA, CDR2 SNTAGT. The CDR3 has 16 residues. The CDR3: CASSVTHSGVATEAFF. CDR3 sequence (DNA): TGTGCCAGCAGTGTCACCCACTCCGGGGTGGCCACTGAAGCTTTCTTT.

This sequence joins TRBV27 and TRBJ2-7, with D maybe TRBD2 (6 bases). V lost 9 bases and J 5 bases, leaving 11 bases between the germline ends. Germline V lookup: CDR1 MNHEY, CDR2 SMNVEV (reference sequence). This CDR3 has 11 amino acids. The DNA for the CDR3 is TGTGCCAGTCGGGCGGGGAACGAGCAGTACTTC. The encoded protein is CASRAGNEQYF.

The chain couples TRBV7-3 to TRBJ2-7; 7 positions match TRBD1. CDR3 length: 14 residues. In germline, CDR1 is SGHTA, CDR2 FQGTGA. The trim removed 3 bases at V and 2 bases at J, leaving 4 bases unmatched. The CDR3 region is CASSFGTAPYEQYF. In DNA, the CDR3 is TGTGCCAGCAGCTTCGGGACAGCCCCCTACGAGCAGTACTTC.

The V and J genes are TRBV7-8 and TRBJ2-7; D call uncertain. This CDR3 region has 14 residues. Trimming took 0 bases from V and 5 from J, leaving 11 bases between them. Germline V gene data show CDR1 as SGHVS and CDR2 as FQNEAQ. DNA for the CDR3: TGTGCCAGCAGCTTAGCGTACACGGCGGACGAGCAGTACTTC. Translation: CASSLAYTADEQYF.

The table lists this clone with a few counts. This chain joins TRBV5-8 and TRBJ2-3, with TRBD2 identical over 10 bases. Germline CDR1 reads SGHTS; CDR2 reads YDEGEE. The V and J ends lost 3 bases and 2 bases, in that order; junction bases with no gene match: 9. The CDR3 consists of 17 residues. The CDR3 protein is CASSSRGLAGATDTQYF. CDR3 in DNA: TGTGCCAGCAGCTCGAGGGGTCTAGCGGGGGCCACAGATACGCAGTATTTT.